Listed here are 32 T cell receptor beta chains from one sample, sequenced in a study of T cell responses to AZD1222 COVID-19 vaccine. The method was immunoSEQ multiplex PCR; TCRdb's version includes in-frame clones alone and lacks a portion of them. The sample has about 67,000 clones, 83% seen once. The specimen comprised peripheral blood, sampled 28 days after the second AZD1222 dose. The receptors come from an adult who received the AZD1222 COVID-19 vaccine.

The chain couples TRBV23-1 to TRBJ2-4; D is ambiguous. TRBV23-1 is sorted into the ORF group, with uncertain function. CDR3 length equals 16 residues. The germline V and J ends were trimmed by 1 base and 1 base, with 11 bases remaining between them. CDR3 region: CASSQLSRRAKNIQYF. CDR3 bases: TGCGCCAGCAGTCAATTGAGCCGGCGGGCCAAAAACATTCAGTACTTC.

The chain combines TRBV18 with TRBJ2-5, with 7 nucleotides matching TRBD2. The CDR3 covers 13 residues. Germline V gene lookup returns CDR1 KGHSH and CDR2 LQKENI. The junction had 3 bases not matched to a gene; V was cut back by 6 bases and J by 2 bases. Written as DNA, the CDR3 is TGTGCCAGCTCGCGGGACTATCAAGAGACCCAGTACTTC. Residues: CASSRDYQETQYF.

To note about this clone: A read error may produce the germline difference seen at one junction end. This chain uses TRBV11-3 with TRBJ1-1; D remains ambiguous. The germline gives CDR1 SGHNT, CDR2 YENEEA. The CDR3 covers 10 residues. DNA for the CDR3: TGTGCCAGCAGCAGAGATAACCGGGTCTTT. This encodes CASSRDNRVF.

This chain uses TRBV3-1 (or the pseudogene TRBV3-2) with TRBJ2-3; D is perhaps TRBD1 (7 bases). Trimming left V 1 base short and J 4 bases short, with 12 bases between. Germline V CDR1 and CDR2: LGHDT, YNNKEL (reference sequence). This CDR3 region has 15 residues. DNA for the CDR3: TGTGCCAGCAGCCAAGGAGGGGGCGGGGCAGATACGCAGTATTTT. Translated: CASSQGGGGADTQYF.

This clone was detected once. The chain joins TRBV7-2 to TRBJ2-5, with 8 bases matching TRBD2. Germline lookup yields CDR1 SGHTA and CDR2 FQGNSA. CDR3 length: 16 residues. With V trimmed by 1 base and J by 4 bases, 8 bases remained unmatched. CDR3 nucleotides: TGTGCCAGCAGCTTAGGGGCAGGGGCGGGAGGAGAGACCCAGTACTTC. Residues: CASSLGAGAGGETQYF.

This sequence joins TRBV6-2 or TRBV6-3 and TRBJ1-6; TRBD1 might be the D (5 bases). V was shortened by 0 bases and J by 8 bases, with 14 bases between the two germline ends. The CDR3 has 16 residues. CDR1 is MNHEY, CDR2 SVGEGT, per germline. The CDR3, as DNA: TGTGCCAGCAGTTACTCCGGGGGATTAATGGATTCACCCCTCCACTTT. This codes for CASSYSGGLMDSPLHF.

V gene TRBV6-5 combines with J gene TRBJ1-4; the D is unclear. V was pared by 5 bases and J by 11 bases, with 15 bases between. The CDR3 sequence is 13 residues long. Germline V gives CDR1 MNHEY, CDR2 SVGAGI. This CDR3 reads CASSPQWAGKLFF. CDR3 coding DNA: TGTGCCAGCAGTCCTCAATGGGCGGGTAAACTGTTTTTT.

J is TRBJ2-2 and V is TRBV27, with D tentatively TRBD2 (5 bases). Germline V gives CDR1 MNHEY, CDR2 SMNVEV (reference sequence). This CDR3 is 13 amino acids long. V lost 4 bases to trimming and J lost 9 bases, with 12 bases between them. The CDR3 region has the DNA TGTGCCAGCAGTTCGACGACCGGGAGGGAGCTGTTTTTT. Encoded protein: CASSSTTGRELFF.

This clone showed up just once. CDR3 region: CASISSGGRHTDTQYF. DNA for the CDR3: TGTGCCAGCATCTCGAGCGGGGGGCGTCACACAGATACGCAGTATTTT. The chain employs TRBV5-4 and TRBJ2-3; 9 nucleotides match TRBD2. The CDR3 runs 16 residues. CDR1 is SGHNT and CDR2 is YYREEE in the germline V gene (reference sequence). V shed 6 bases and J 2 bases; nucleotides not matched to a gene: 10.

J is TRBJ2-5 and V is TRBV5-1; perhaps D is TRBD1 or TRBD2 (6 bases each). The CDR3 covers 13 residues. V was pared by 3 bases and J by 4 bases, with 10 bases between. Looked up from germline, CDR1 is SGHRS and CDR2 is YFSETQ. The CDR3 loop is CASSWGAGETQYF. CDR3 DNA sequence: TGCGCCAGCAGCTGGGGGGCGGGAGAGACCCAGTACTTC.

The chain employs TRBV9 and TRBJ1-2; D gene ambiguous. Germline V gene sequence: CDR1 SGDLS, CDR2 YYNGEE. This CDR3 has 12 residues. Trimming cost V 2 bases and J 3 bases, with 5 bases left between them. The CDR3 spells CASSVGDYGYTF. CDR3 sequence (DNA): TGTGCCAGCAGCGTTGGGGACTATGGCTACACCTTC. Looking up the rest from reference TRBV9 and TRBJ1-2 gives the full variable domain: DSGVTQTPKHLITATGQRVTLRCSPRSGDLSVYWYQQSLDQGLQFLIQYYNGEERAKGNILERFSAQQFPDLHSELNLSSLELGDSALYFCASSVGDYGYTFGSGTRLTVV.

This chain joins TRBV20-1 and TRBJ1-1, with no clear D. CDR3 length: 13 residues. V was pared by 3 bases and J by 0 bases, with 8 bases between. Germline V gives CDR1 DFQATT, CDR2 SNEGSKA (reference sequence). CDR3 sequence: CSASGSVNTEAFF. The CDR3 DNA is TGCAGTGCTAGTGGTAGTGTGAACACTGAAGCTTTCTTT.

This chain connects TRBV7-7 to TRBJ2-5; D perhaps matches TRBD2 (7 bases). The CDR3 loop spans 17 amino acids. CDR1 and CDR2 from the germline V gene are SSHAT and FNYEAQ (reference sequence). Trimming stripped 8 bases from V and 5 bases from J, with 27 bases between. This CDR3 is CASGPSLAGGQGETQYF. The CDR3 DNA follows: TGTGCCAGCGGCCCCTCCTTAGCGGGCGGGCAGGGGGAGACCCAGTACTTC.

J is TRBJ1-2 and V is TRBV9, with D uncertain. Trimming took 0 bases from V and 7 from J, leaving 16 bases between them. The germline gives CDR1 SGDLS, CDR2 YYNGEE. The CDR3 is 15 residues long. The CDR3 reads CASSVAVGRRSGYTF. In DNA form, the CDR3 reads TGTGCCAGCAGCGTAGCCGTAGGTCGCCGTAGTGGCTACACCTTC.

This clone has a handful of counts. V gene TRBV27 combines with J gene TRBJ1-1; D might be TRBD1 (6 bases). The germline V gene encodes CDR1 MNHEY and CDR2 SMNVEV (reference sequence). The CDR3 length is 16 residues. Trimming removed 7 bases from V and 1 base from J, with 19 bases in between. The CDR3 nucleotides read TGTGCCAGCACCCTAACCGGGGGCAGGGAGAACACTGAAGCTTTCTTT. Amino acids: CASTLTGGRENTEAFF.

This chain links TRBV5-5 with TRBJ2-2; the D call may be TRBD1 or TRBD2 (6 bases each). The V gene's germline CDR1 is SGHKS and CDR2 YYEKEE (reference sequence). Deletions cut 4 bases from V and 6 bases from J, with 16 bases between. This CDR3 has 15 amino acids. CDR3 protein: CASSPWGAEAGELFF. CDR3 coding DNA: TGTGCCAGCAGCCCGTGGGGGGCCGAAGCCGGGGAGCTGTTTTTT.

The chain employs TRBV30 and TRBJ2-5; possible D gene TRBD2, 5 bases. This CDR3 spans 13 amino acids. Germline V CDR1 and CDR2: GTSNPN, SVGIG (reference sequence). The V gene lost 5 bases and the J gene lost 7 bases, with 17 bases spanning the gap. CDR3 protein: CAWGTRIVGTQYF. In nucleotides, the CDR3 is TGTGCCTGGGGAACTAGAATTGTAGGGACCCAGTACTTC.

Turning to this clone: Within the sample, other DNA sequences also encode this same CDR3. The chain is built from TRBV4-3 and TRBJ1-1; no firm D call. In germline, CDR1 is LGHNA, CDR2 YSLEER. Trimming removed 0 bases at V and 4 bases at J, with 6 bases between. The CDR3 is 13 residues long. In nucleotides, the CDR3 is TGCGCCAGCAGCCAAGACCGGGGCACTGAAGCTTTCTTT. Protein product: CASSQDRGTEAFF.

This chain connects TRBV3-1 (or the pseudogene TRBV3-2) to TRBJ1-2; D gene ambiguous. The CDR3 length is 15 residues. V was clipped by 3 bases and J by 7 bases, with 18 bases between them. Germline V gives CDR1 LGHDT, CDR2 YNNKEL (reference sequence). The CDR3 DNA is TGTGCCAGCAGCCAGGCCGGCCACTCGGGCTTTGGCTACACCTTC. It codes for CASSQAGHSGFGYTF.

The CDR3 loop is CASSYGGRGTEETQYF. CDR3 DNA sequence: TGTGCCAGCAGTTACGGCGGGCGGGGAACGGAAGAGACCCAGTACTTC. The chain recombines TRBV6-2 or TRBV6-3 with TRBJ2-5; D is possibly TRBD2 (6 bases). From germline, CDR1 is MNHEY and CDR2 SVGEGT. Trimming cost V 2 bases and J 3 bases, with 16 bases left between them. The CDR3 length is 16 residues.

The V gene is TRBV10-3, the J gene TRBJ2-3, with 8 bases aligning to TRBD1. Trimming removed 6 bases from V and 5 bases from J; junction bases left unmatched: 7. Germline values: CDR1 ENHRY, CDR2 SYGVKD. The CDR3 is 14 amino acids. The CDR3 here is CAIRRDRNEDTQYF. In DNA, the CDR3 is TGTGCCATCAGGCGGGACAGGAACGAAGATACGCAGTATTTT.

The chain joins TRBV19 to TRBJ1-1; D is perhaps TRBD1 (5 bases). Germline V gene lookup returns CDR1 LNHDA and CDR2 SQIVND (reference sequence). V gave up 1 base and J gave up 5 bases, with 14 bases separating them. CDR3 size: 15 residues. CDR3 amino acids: CASSIVGRAGTEAFF. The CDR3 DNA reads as TGTGCCAGTAGTATAGTTGGCAGGGCTGGTACTGAAGCTTTCTTT.

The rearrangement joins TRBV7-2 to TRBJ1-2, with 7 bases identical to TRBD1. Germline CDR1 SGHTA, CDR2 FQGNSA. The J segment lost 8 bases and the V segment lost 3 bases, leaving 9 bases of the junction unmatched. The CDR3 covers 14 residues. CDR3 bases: TGTGCCAGCAGCTTTGGGACAGAAGCGGAGGGCTACACCTTC. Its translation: CASSFGTEAEGYTF.

The CDR3 DNA reads as TGTGCCAGCAGCGCTCGGACAGTAACCAAAAACATTCAGTACTTC. Its translation: CASSARTVTKNIQYF. J is TRBJ2-4 and V is TRBV5-4, with D tentatively TRBD1 (6 bases). Germline V gives CDR1 SGHNT, CDR2 YYREEE (reference sequence). V lost 4 bases to trimming and J lost 2 bases, with 13 bases between them. This CDR3 has 15 amino acids.

The CDR3 loop is CASSQGAAGEADTQYF. The DNA for the CDR3 is TGCGCCAGCAGCCAAGGAGCGGCAGGGGAAGCAGATACGCAGTATTTT. The rearrangement uses TRBV4-1 and TRBJ2-3, with D perhaps matching TRBD1 (6 bases). CDR1 and CDR2 (germline): MGHRA, YSYEKL. The CDR3 loop spans 16 amino acids. V was shortened by 1 base and J by 4 bases, with 15 bases between the two germline ends.

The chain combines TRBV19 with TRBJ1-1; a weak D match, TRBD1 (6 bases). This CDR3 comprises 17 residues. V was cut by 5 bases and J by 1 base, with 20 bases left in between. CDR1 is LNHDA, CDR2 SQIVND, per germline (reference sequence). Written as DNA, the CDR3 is TGTGCCAGTAGTCATCACAGGGAAGGAGTTGCGAACACTGAAGCTTTCTTT. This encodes CASSHHREGVANTEAFF.

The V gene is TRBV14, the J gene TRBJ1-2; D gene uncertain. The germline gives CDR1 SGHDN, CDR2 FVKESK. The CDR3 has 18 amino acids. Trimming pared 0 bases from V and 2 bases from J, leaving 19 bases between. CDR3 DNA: TGTGCCAGCAGCCAAGACCGCCTGACGGTCGGCCCCAACTATGGCTACACCTTC. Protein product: CASSQDRLTVGPNYGYTF.

This CDR3 reads CASSPDRLGTEAFF. In nucleotides, the CDR3 is TGTGCCAGCTCACCGGACAGACTGGGGACTGAAGCTTTCTTT. The gene calls are TRBV18 and TRBJ1-1; D might be TRBD1 (6 bases). V lost 3 bases and J lost 5, with 13 bases in between. The CDR3 length is 14 residues. CDR1 KGHSH and CDR2 LQKENI come from the germline V gene.

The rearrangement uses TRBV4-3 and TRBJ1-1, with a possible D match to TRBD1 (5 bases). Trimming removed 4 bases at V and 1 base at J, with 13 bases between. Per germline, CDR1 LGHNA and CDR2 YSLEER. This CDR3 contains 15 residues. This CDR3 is CASSRLGHSNTEAFF. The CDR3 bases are TGCGCCAGCAGCCGATTAGGACACTCGAACACTGAAGCTTTCTTT.

CDR3 loop: CASSFHRGGEAFF. CDR3 in DNA: TGTGCCAGCAGTTTCCACAGGGGTGGAGAAGCTTTCTTT. J is TRBJ1-1 and V is TRBV6-6; TRBD1 aligns across 7 bases. The CDR3 runs to 13 residues. Germline V lookup: CDR1 MNHNY, CDR2 SVGAGI (reference sequence). After removal of 4 bases from V and 8 bases from J, the junction contained 7 bases not matched to a gene.

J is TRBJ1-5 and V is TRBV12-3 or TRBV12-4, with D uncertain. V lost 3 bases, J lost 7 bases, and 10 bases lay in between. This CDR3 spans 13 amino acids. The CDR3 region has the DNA TGTGCCAGCAGTTTTATAGAGGGCCAGCCCCAGCATTTT. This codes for CASSFIEGQPQHF.

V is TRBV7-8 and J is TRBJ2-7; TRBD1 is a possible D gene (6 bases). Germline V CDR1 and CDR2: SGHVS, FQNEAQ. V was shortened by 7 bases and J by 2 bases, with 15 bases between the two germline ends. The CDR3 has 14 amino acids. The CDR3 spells CASTLDSGPYEQYF. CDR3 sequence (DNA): TGTGCCAGCACGCTGGACAGTGGCCCCTACGAGCAGTACTTC.